The following is a T cell receptor beta chain sequence with its context. The entry originates in a study of blood T cell repertoires in COVID-19. The data were produced by immunoSEQ multiplex PCR, yet TCRdb's version contains in-frame clones alone and is incomplete. Of more than 25,000 clones in the sample, roughly 88% were seen once. The V gene's germline CDR1 is SNHLY and CDR2 FYNNEI. Trimming at V came to 8 bases and at J to 4 bases, leaving 4 bases not matched to a gene. The CDR3 runs 13 residues. The gene calls are TRBV2 and TRBJ2-7; 11 nucleotides align to TRBD1. The receptor comes from a woman aged 80 or over with COVID-19, enrolled during active disease. Sample: peripheral blood. CDR3 in amino acids: CASSGQGAYEQYF. Here the CDR3 DNA reads TGTGCCAGCTCCGGACAGGGGGCATACGAGCAGTACTTC.